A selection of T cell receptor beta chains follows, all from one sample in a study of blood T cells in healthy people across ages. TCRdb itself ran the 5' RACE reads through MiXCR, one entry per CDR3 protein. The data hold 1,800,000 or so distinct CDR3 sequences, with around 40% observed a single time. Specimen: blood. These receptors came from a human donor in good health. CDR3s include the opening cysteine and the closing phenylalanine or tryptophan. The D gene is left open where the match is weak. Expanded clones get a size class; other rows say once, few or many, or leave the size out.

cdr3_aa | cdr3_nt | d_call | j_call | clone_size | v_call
CASSPWEATMNTEAFF | TGTGCCAGCAGCCCCTGGGAGGCGACCATGAACACTGAAGCTTTCTTT | - | TRBJ1-1 | - | TRBV11-2
CASSYGGLGDEQFF | TGCGCCAGCAGCTACGGGGGACTTGGGGATGAGCAGTTCTTC | - | TRBJ2-1 | - | TRBV5-1
CASGTGGTQYF | TGTGCCAGCGGGACAGGGGGTACGCAGTATTTT | TRBD1 | TRBJ2-3 | - | TRBV7-2
CASKETRAFF | TGTGCCAGCAAGGAGACAAGAGCTTTCTTT | - | TRBJ1-1 | few | TRBV2
CASSYPGQGFTDTQYF | TGTGCCAGCAGCTACCCGGGACAGGGATTCACAGATACGCAGTATTTT | TRBD1 | TRBJ2-3 | few | TRBV6-6
CASNNPTGNEQFF | TGTGCCAGCAATAACCCAACAGGGAATGAGCAGTTCTTC | - | TRBJ2-1 | few | TRBV6-5
CASSSTGGLGETQYF | TGTGCCAGCAGCTCAACAGGGGGCTTGGGGGAGACCCAGTACTTC | TRBD1 | TRBJ2-5 | few | TRBV7-3
CASSLGGRNTGELFF | TGTGCCAGCAGTTTAGGAGGCCGGAACACCGGGGAGCTGTTTTTT | - | TRBJ2-2 | - | TRBV6-2/TRBV6-3
CAVWTGDGRWQYF | TGTGCCGTATGGACAGGGGATGGGAGGTGGCAGTACTTC | TRBD1 | TRBJ2-7 | few | TRBV10-3
CASSDSSIKIYEQYF | TGTGCCAGCAGTGACTCTAGCATAAAAATCTACGAGCAGTACTTC | - | TRBJ2-7 | - | TRBV2
CASSPRSGQGYGYTF | TGTGCCAGCAGCCCTCGCTCGGGACAGGGTTATGGCTACACCTTC | TRBD1 | TRBJ1-2 | - | TRBV9
CASSLISQGDAFGYTF | TGTGCCAGCAGCTTAATATCCCAGGGGGATGCTTTTGGCTACACCTTC | TRBD1 | TRBJ1-2 | few | TRBV7-9
CASSGQGATNEKLFF | TGCGCCAGCAGCGGACAGGGGGCGACTAATGAAAAACTGTTTTTT | TRBD1 | TRBJ1-4 | few | TRBV5-1
CASSLTRVGETQYF | TGTGCCAGCAGCTTAACTAGAGTTGGAGAGACCCAGTACTTC | - | TRBJ2-5 | many | TRBV2
CASRKGTGRGQPQHF | TGTGCCAGCAGAAAAGGGACAGGGCGAGGACAGCCCCAGCATTTT | TRBD1 | TRBJ1-5 | - | TRBV6-6
CASSLLGVLYYEQFF | TGTGCCAGCAGCTTATTAGGGGTTCTATATTATGAGCAGTTCTTC | - | TRBJ2-1 | - | TRBV7-2
CASSQGFGGDKRGQETRYF | TGTGCCAGCAGCCAAGGTTTTGGGGGGGATAAGAGAGGGCAAGAGACCCGGTACTTC | TRBD2 | TRBJ2-7 | - | TRBV4-2
CASSVGSVDTEAFF | TGCGCCAGCAGCGTAGGAAGTGTAGACACTGAAGCTTTCTTT | - | TRBJ1-1 | - | TRBV5-1
CASSPELAGSSYNEQFF | TGCGCCAGCAGCCCGGAACTAGCGGGGAGCTCCTACAATGAGCAGTTCTTC | TRBD2 | TRBJ2-1 | - | TRBV5-1
CASSLPGQVYGYTF | TGCGCCAGCAGCTTGCCAGGACAGGTCTATGGCTACACCTTC | TRBD1 | TRBJ1-2 | many | TRBV12-3/TRBV12-4
CATSRGTLSYNEQFF | TGTGCCACATCAAGAGGGACACTCTCCTACAATGAGCAGTTCTTC | - | TRBJ2-1 | - | TRBV10-3
CASGLDSGQLYGYTF | TGTGCTAGTGGTCTTGACTCGGGACAGCTCTATGGCTACACCTTC | TRBD1 | TRBJ1-2 | - | TRBV12-5
CASSPRDIDNEKLFF | TGTGCCAGCAGCCCCCGGGACATCGATAATGAAAAGCTGTTTTTT | - | TRBJ1-4 | few | TRBV7-9
CASSLARQIYNEQFF | TGTGCCAGCAGCTTAGCGCGGCAGATCTACAATGAGCAGTTCTTC | - | TRBJ2-1 | - | TRBV7-2
CASSQNIHEGSYEQYF | TGTGCCAGCAGCCAGAACATCCACGAAGGCTCCTATGAGCAGTACTTC | - | TRBJ2-7 | - | TRBV3-1
CASSEAPLIRKQETQYF | TGTGCCAGCAGTGAAGCGCCCCTGATACGGAAGCAAGAGACCCAGTACTTC | - | TRBJ2-5 | few | TRBV2
CSVGRGARGEQEAFF | TGCAGCGTTGGACGGGGGGCTAGAGGTGAGCAGGAAGCTTTCTTT | - | TRBJ1-1 | - | TRBV29-1
CASSLVGTANTGELFF | TGTGCCAGCAGCTTAGTGGGGACAGCCAACACCGGGGAGCTGTTTTTT | TRBD1 | TRBJ2-2 | - | TRBV7-2
CASKISGGPQETQYF | TGTGCCAGCAAGATTAGCGGGGGGCCCCAAGAGACCCAGTACTTC | TRBD2 | TRBJ2-5 | few | TRBV7-9
CATSSGEGGPITDTQYF | TGTGCCACCAGCAGCGGAGAGGGGGGCCCCATCACAGATACGCAGTATTTT | - | TRBJ2-3 | few | TRBV15
CSARRFTGASNTEAFF | TGCAGTGCTAGACGATTTACAGGGGCGTCAAACACTGAAGCTTTCTTT | TRBD1 | TRBJ1-1 | - | TRBV20-1
CASGVDPIPTYEQYF | TGTGCAAGCGGGGTCGATCCAATACCAACCTACGAGCAGTACTTC | TRBD2 | TRBJ2-7 | - | TRBV7-2
CSAPGQMNTEAFF | TGCAGTGCCCCGGGACAGATGAACACTGAAGCTTTCTTT | TRBD1 | TRBJ1-1 | - | TRBV20-1
CASSHPRVAGGPTTDTQYF | TGTGCCAGCAGCCACCCGCGGGTGGCGGGGGGGCCTACCACAGATACGCAGTATTTT | TRBD2 | TRBJ2-3 | few | TRBV7-6
CASSLARVAGDTDTQYF | TGTGCCAGCAGTTTAGCCCGAGTAGCGGGGGACACAGATACGCAGTATTTT | TRBD2 | TRBJ2-3 | few | TRBV12-3/TRBV12-4
CASSALPGFSSYNEQFF | TGCGCCAGCAGCGCGCTCCCCGGATTCAGCTCCTACAATGAGCAGTTCTTC | - | TRBJ2-1 | - | TRBV5-1
CASSQGPGLRRGPRYEQYF | TGCGCCAGCAGCCAAGGCCCAGGACTCCGGCGGGGGCCCCGCTACGAGCAGTACTTC | - | TRBJ2-7 | many | TRBV4-1
CSARPPWGGGNTEAFF | TGCAGTGCTAGACCTCCCTGGGGGGGGGGGAACACTGAAGCTTTCTTT | - | TRBJ1-1 | few | TRBV20-1
CASGWGRDETQYF | TGTGCCAGCGGATGGGGCAGGGACGAAACCCAGTACTTC | - | TRBJ2-7 | - | TRBV7-9
CASRWSQYSEQFF | TGTGCCAGCAGGTGGAGTCAATACAGTGAGCAGTTCTTC | - | TRBJ2-1 | few | TRBV6-6
CASSQDLASGTGVDYGYTF | TGCGCCAGCAGCCAAGATCTTGCGAGCGGGACAGGGGTAGACTATGGCTACACCTTC | TRBD1 | TRBJ1-2 | many | TRBV4-3
CASSHEFAVGTLLGEETQYF | TGTGCCAGCAGCCACGAATTCGCGGTCGGGACGTTACTGGGGGAAGAGACCCAGTACTTC | - | TRBJ2-5 | few | TRBV7-8
CSVEWETQYF | TGCAGCGTTGAATGGGAGACCCAGTACTTC | - | TRBJ2-5 | few | TRBV29-1
CASGWGAYNEQFF | TGTGCCAGTGGCTGGGGAGCATACAATGAGCAGTTCTTC | - | TRBJ2-1 | few | TRBV19
CASSYSGAHTQYF | TGTGCCAGCAGTTACTCGGGTGCCCATACGCAGTATTTT | - | TRBJ2-3 | few | TRBV6-5
CSARSGTSPPHF | TGCAGTGCCCGCAGCGGGACGTCACCCCCCCACTTT | - | TRBJ1-6 | - | TRBV20-1
CASSTVGNPYEQYF | TGTGCCAGCAGTACAGTCGGGAACCCCTACGAGCAGTACTTC | - | TRBJ2-7 | - | TRBV6-2/TRBV6-3
CASSSNGVGPKSYEQYF | TGTGCCAGCAGCTCGAACGGGGTGGGGCCCAAATCCTACGAGCAGTACTTC | - | TRBJ2-7 | few | TRBV7-9
CSARDELGYTF | TGCAGTGCTAGAGATGAACTCGGCTACACCTTC | - | TRBJ1-2 | - | TRBV20-1
CASSLARDSRITDTQYF | TGCGCCAGCAGCTTGGCCCGTGACAGTAGAATCACAGATACGCAGTATTTT | - | TRBJ2-3 | - | TRBV5-1
CASHRVPDTQYF | TGTGCCAGTCACAGGGTCCCAGATACGCAGTATTTT | - | TRBJ2-3 | few | TRBV6-5
CAGSRRGLGLHF | TGTGCCGGCAGTCGGAGGGGTTTGGGACTCCACTTT | - | TRBJ1-6 | few | TRBV12-3/TRBV12-4
CASSQLLRQDGGEKLFF | TGCGCCAGCAGCCAACTACTTAGACAGGACGGGGGCGAAAAACTGTTTTTT | - | TRBJ1-4 | - | TRBV4-1